This TCR beta chain originates from a study of CD8 T cells in ankylosing spondylitis. A single record per CDR3 protein comes from TCRdb applying MiXCR to the 5' RACE reads. The sample shows hundreds of thousands of distinct CDR3 sequences, roughly 24% of them seen only once. The length of the CDR3 is 15 residues. The V end was cut by 2 bases, the J end by 5 bases, with 13 bases between. In germline, CDR1 is SGHTA, CDR2 FQGNSA. This clonotype was detected ten times or more. V usage is TRBV7-2 and J usage is TRBJ2-1; maybe TRBD1 (5 bases). The sequence came from a male donor with ankylosing spondylitis or in good health (not recorded which). The sample was blood, either unsorted or a sorted T cell fraction (not recorded which). The CDR3 loop is CASSLLGPTHNEQFF. The CDR3 region has the DNA TGTGCCAGCAGCTTACTGGGGCCCACTCACAATGAGCAGTTCTTC.